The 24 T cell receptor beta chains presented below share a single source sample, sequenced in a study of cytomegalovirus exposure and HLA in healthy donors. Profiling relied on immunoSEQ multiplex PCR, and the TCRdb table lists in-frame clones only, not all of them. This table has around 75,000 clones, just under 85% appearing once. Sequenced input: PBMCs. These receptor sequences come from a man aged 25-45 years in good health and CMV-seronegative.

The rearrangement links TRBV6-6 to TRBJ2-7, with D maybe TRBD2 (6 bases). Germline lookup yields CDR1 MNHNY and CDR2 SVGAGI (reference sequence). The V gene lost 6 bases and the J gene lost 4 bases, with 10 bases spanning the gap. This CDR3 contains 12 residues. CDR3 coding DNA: TGTGCCAGCAGCCCTCGGGGGTACGAGCAGTACGTC. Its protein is CASSPRGYEQYV.

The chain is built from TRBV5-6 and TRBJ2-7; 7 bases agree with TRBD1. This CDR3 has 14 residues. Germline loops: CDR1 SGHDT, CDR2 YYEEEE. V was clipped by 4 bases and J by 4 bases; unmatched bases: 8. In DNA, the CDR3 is TGTGCCAGCAGCCAGGGGACAGTAACTTACGAGCAGTACGTC. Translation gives CASSQGTVTYEQYV.

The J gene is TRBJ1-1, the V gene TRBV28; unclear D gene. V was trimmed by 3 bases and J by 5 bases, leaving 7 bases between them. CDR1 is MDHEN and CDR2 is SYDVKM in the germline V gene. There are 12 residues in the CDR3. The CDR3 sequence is CASSFARTEAFF. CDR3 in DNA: TGTGCCAGCAGTTTTGCGAGGACTGAAGCTTTCTTT.

The CDR3 protein is CASSVSGVNNEQFF. The CDR3 DNA reads as TGTGCCAGCAGCGTTAGCGGAGTTAACAATGAGCAGTTCTTC. The chain joins TRBV9 to TRBJ2-1; maybe TRBD2 (6 bases). Trimming left V 2 bases short and J 5 bases short, with 11 bases between. Germline values: CDR1 SGDLS, CDR2 YYNGEE. The length of the CDR3 is 14 residues.

The CDR3 spells CASRTSGTSYGYTF. The CDR3 DNA reads TGTGCCAGCAGGACCTCCGGGACAAGCTATGGCTACACCTTC. The chain is built from TRBV6-6 and TRBJ1-2; D possibly corresponds to TRBD1 (6 bases). Germline loops: CDR1 MNHNY, CDR2 SVGAGI (reference sequence). V lost 6 bases, J lost 4 bases, and 15 bases lay in between. The CDR3 length is 14 residues.

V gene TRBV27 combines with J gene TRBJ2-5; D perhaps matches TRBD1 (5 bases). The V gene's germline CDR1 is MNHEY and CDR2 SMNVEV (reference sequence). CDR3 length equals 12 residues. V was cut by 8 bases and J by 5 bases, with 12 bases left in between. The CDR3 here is CASPGHLETQYF. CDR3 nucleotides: TGTGCCAGCCCAGGGCATTTGGAGACCCAGTACTTC.

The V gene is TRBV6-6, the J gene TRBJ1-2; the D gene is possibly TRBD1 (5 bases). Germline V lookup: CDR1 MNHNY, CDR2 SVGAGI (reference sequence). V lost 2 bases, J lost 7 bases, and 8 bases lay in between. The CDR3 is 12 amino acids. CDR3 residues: CASSYGRGGYTF. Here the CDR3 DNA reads TGTGCCAGCAGTTACGGGAGGGGTGGCTACACCTTC.

Written as DNA, the CDR3 is TGTGCCAGCAGCTCCTTGGGACTAGCGGGGGTGTACGAGCAGTACGTC. This sequence encodes CASSSLGLAGVYEQYV. The rearrangement uses TRBV11-3 and TRBJ2-7; 14 bases are a match to TRBD2. CDR1 is SGHNT, CDR2 YENEEA, per germline. This CDR3 contains 16 residues. V was clipped by 4 bases and J by 4 bases; unmatched bases: 6.

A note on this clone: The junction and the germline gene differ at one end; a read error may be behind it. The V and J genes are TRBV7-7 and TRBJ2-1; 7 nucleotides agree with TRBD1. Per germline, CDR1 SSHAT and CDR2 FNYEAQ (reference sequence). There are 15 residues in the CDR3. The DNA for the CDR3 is TGTGCTAGCAGCGAAGTCGGGACAGCCTACAATGAGCAGTTCTTC. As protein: CASSEVGTAYNEQFF.

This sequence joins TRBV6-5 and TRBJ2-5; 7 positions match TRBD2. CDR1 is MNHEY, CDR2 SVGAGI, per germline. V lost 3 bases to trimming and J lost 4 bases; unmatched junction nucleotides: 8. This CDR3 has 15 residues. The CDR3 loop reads CASSYQRGLGETQYF. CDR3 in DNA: TGTGCCAGCAGTTATCAGCGGGGTTTGGGAGAGACCCAGTACTTC.

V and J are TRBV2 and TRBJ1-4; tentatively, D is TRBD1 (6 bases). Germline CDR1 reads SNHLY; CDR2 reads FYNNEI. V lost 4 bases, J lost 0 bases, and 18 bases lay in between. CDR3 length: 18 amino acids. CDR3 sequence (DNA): TGTGCCAGCAGTGGAATCCTCGTTAGGACAGCAACTAATGAAAAACTGTTTTTT. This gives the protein CASSGILVRTATNEKLFF.

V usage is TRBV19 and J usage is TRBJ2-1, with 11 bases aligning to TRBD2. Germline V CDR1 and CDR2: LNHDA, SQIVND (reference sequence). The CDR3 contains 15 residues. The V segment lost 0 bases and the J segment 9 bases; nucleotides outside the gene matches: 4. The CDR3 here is CASSIESLAGGEQFF. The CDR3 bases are TGTGCCAGTAGTATAGAGTCGCTAGCGGGAGGTGAGCAGTTCTTC.

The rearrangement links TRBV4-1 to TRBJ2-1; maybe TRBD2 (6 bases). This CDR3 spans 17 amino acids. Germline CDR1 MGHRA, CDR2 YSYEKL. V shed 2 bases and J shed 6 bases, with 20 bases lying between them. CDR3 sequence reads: CASSQLIGGTVFNEQFF. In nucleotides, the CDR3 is TGCGCCAGCAGCCAATTAATCGGGGGAACAGTTTTCAATGAGCAGTTCTTC.

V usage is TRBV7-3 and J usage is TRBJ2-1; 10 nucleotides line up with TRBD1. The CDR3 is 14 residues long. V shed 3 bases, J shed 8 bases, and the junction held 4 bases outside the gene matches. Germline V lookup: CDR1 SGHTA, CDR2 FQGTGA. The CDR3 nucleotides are TGTGCCAGCAGCTTGGACAGGGGGAGCGATGAGCAGTTCTTC. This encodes CASSLDRGSDEQFF.

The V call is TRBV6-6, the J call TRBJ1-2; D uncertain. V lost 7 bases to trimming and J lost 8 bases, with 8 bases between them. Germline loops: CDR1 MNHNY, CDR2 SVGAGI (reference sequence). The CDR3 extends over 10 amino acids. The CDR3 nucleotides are TGTGCCAGCAAAGAGGGAGGCTACACCTTC. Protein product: CASKEGGYTF.

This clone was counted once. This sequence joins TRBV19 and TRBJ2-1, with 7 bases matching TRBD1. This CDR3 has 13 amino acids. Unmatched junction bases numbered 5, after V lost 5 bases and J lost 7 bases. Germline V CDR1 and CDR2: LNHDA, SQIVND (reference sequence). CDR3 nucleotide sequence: TGTGCCAGTAGTGTCATGACAGGGAATGAGCAGTTCTTC. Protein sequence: CASSVMTGNEQFF.

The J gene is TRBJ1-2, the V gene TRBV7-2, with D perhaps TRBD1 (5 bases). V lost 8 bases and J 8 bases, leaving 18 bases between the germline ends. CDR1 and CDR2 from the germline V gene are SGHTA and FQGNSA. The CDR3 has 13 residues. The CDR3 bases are TGTGCCAGCCCAACGCAGGGAGGGGTCGGCTACACCTTC. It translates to CASPTQGGVGYTF. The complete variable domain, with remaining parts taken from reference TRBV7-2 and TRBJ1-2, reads GAGVSQSPSNKVTEKGKDVELRCDPISGHTALYWYRQSLGQGLEFLIYFQGNSAPDKSGLPSDRFSAERTGGSVSTLTIQRTQQEDSAVYLCASPTQGGVGYTFGSGTRLTVV.

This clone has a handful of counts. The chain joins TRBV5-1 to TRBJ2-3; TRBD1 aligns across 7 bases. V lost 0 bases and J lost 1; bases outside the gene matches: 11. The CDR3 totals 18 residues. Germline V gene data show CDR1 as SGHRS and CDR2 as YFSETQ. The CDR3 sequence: CASSLDTPPTGGTDTQYF. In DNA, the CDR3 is TGCGCCAGCAGCTTGGACACCCCCCCCACAGGGGGCACAGATACGCAGTATTTT.

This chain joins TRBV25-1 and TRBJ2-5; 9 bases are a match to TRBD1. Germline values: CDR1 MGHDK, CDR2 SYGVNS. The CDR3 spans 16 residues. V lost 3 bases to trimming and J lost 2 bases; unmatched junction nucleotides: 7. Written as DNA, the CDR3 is TGTGCCAGCAGTGAGTACAGGGGGCCAATTCAAGAGACCCAGTACTTC. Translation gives CASSEYRGPIQETQYF.

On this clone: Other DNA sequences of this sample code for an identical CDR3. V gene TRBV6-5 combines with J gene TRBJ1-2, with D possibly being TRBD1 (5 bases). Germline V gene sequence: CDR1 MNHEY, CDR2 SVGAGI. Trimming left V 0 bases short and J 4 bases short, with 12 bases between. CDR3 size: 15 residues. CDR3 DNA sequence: TGTGCCAGCAGTTACTCGACCGGGGGGGGCTATGGCTACACCTTC. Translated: CASSYSTGGGYGYTF.

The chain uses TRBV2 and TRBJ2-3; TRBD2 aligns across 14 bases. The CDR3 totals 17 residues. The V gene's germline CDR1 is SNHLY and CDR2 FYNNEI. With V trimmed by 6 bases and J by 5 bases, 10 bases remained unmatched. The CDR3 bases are TGTGCCAGCAGGGATTACAGACTAGCGGGAGGGATAGATACGCAGTATTTT. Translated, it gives CASRDYRLAGGIDTQYF.

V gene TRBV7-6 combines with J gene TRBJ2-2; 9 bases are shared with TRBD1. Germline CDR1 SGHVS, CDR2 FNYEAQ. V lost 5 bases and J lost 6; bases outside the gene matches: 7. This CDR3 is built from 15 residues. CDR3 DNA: TGTGCCAGCAGCATCCGGGACAGGGAACCCGGGGAGCTGTTTTTT. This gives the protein CASSIRDREPGELFF.

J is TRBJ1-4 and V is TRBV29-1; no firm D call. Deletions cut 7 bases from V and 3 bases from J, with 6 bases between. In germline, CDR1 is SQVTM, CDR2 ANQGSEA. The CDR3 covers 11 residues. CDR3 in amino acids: CSGRSNEKLFF. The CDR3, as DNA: TGCAGCGGTCGGTCTAATGAAAAACTGTTTTTT.

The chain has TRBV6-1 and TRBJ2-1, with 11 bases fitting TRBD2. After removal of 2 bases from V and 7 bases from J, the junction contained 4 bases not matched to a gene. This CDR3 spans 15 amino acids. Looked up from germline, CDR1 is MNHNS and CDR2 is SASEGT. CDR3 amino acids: CASSEIAGGQNEQFF. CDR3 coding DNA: TGTGCCAGCAGTGAAATAGCGGGGGGGCAAAATGAGCAGTTCTTC.